Following are 12 T cell receptor beta chains from one sample sequenced in a study of T-cell reconstitution after alpha-beta-depleted transplantation in children. As it was prepared, the TCRbeta library received unique molecular identifiers. TCRdb reprocessed the PCR reads with MiXCR, giving one entry per CDR3 protein. This table holds about 980,000 distinct CDR3 sequences, roughly 29% found once. The sample consisted of PBMCs, mostly from graft donor cells, taken 360 days after TCRalphabeta/CD19-depleted stem cell transplant. These receptors all stem from a boy less than two years old who had a stem cell transplant for SCID, so the T cells may come from the graft donor.

Concerning this clonotype itself: The junction departs from the called germline gene at one end, perhaps through a read error. The V gene is TRBV5-6, the J gene TRBJ2-7; D is unresolved. The CDR3 contains 14 residues. Per germline, CDR1 SGHDT and CDR2 YYEEEE. CDR3 sequence: CASSPNLPGYEQYF. The CDR3 nucleotides read TGTGCTAGCAGCCCAAACCTCCCTGGTTACGAGCAGTACTTC.

V and J are TRBV18 and TRBJ2-4; D ambiguous. Germline-derived CDR1 and CDR2 are KGHSH and LQKENI. Trimming cost V 5 bases and J 9 bases, with 14 bases left between them. The CDR3 is made up of 13 amino acids. CDR3 DNA sequence: TGTGCCAGCTCATCCTTTTCTGAGGCCATTCAGTACTTC. It specifies CASSSFSEAIQYF.

This clonotype was picked up a small number of times. V gene TRBV30 combines with J gene TRBJ1-5; D may be TRBD1 (5 bases). CDR1 and CDR2 (germline): GTSNPN, SVGIG (reference sequence). There are 14 residues in the CDR3. The V gene lost 1 base and the J gene lost 8 bases, with 15 bases spanning the gap. DNA for the CDR3: TGTGCCTGGAGTGGACAGATCGACTTGAAGCCCCAGCATTTT. This sequence encodes CAWSGQIDLKPQHF.

The chain recombines TRBV20-1 with TRBJ1-5; tentatively, D is TRBD1 (5 bases). Trimming shortened V by 2 bases and J by 7 bases, and 9 bases separated the two germline ends. The CDR3 loop spans 12 amino acids. From germline, CDR1 is DFQATT and CDR2 SNEGSKA (reference sequence). The CDR3 loop reads CSARPGNQPQHF. CDR3 nucleotide sequence: TGCAGTGCTAGACCAGGGAACCAGCCCCAGCATTTT.

The chain uses TRBV9 and TRBJ2-2, with D perhaps matching TRBD2 (6 bases). The V end lost 3 bases, the J end lost 0 bases, and 12 bases lay between the germline ends. The V gene's germline CDR1 is SGDLS and CDR2 YYNGEE. The CDR3 runs 16 residues. The CDR3 sequence is CASSGGEVANTGELFF. CDR3 nucleotides: TGTGCCAGCAGCGGGGGGGAGGTCGCGAACACCGGGGAGCTGTTTTTT.

The chain recombines TRBV6-1 with TRBJ1-2, with TRBD1 identical over 10 bases. The CDR3 spans 16 residues. CDR1 and CDR2 (germline): MNHNS, SASEGT. V shed 6 bases, J shed 0 bases, and the junction held 7 bases outside the gene matches. CDR3 nucleotide sequence: TGTGCCAGCAGAAGACAGGGGGCCCCTTCTAACTATGGCTACACCTTC. Protein sequence: CASRRQGAPSNYGYTF.

The chain combines TRBV29-1 with TRBJ2-1; TRBD2 might be the D (7 bases). The CDR3 covers 17 residues. The germline gives CDR1 SQVTM, CDR2 ANQGSEA. Trimming removed 4 bases from V and 4 bases from J, with 23 bases in between. The CDR3 is CSVVSGTPLGFYNEQFF. The CDR3 DNA is TGCAGCGTTGTCAGCGGGACACCCCTGGGGTTTTACAATGAGCAGTTCTTC.

This rearrangement joins TRBV6-5 to TRBJ1-3; D unclear. V was cut by 2 bases and J by 0 bases, with 8 bases left in between. In germline, CDR1 is MNHEY, CDR2 SVGAGI. The CDR3 consists of 15 residues. The CDR3 DNA follows: TGTGCCAGCAGTTACAACGGCGGCTCTGGAAACACCATATATTTT. Its translation is CASSYNGGSGNTIYF.

The V call is TRBV12-3 or TRBV12-4, the J call TRBJ1-2; 9 nucleotides agree with TRBD1. V lost 4 bases to trimming and J lost 8 bases; unmatched junction nucleotides: 8. The CDR3 consists of 14 residues. The CDR3, as DNA: TGTGCCAGCAGTTGGACAGGGGAAGCCGGGGGCTACACCTTC. Its translation is CASSWTGEAGGYTF.

This clonotype has more than one count but fewer than ten. The chain uses TRBV2 and TRBJ2-2, with 8 positions matching TRBD2. Trimming at V came to 4 bases and at J to 10 bases, leaving 14 bases not matched to a gene. CDR1 is SNHLY and CDR2 is FYNNEI in the germline V gene. The CDR3 runs to 16 residues. This chain's CDR3 is CASSARGGAIVLELFF. For the CDR3, the DNA is TGTGCCAGCAGTGCCCGGGGGGGGGCTATCGTCTTGGAGCTGTTTTTT.

V is TRBV7-9 and J is TRBJ2-7; possibly TRBD2 for D (6 bases). The CDR3 is made up of 16 amino acids. Germline V gene sequence: CDR1 SEHNR, CDR2 FQNEAQ (reference sequence). V was shortened by 1 base and J by 0 bases, with 13 bases between the two germline ends. The CDR3 DNA follows: TGTGCCAGCAGCTTAGGCGGAGGGACGGCCTCCTACGAGCAGTACTTC. This translates into CASSLGGGTASYEQYF.

V and J are TRBV7-9 and TRBJ2-1, with 7 positions matching TRBD1. The germline CDR1 and CDR2 sequences are SEHNR and FQNEAQ (reference sequence). V shed 5 bases and J 5 bases; nucleotides not matched to a gene: 9. There are 15 residues in the CDR3. CDR3 sequence reads: CASSRTGVKNNEQFF. For the CDR3, the DNA is TGTGCCAGCAGCCGTACAGGGGTCAAGAACAATGAGCAGTTCTTC.